This TCR beta chain stems from a study of OX40 agonist ivuxolimab in advanced cancers. Background on the study: Males comprised around 80% of the group, whose mean age was approximately 60 years (range 23 to 79).

Whole-study results and caveats: The study found among the lowest clonal expansion in partial responders at 0.1-3.0 mg/kg.

The CDR3 covers 16 residues. Germline lookup yields CDR1 MNHEY and CDR2 SVGAGI. V lost 0 bases to trimming and J lost 0 bases, with 9 bases between them. Data came from immunoSEQ multiplex PCR; TCRdb stores just in-frame clones and leaves some out. The sample records about 74,000 clones, approximately 81% being singletons. To note about this clone: Its antigen is unknown. Other nucleotide sequences from this sample produce the same CDR3.

The chain uses TRBV6-5 and TRBJ1-3, with D possibly matching TRBD1 (5 bases). The TCR originated in an adult with an advanced solid tumor such as melanoma, head and neck, liver or kidney cancer. The sample in question was CD4+ or CD8+ T cells sorted from blood, obtained in a trial of the OX40 agonist ivuxolimab. In DNA, the CDR3 is TGTGCCAGCAGTTACTCCACAGGCCTCTCTGGAAACACCATATATTTT. This encodes CASSYSTGLSGNTIYF.